One sample yielded the 10 T cell receptor beta chains listed below, sequenced in a study of T cells in Graves' hyperthyroidism and ophthalmopathy. TCR beta CDR3 regions were amplified from RNA transcripts. The HTBI primer set drove a first-round RT-PCR of the TCR CDR3. TCRdb re-called the multiplex PCR reads through MiXCR, storing one row per CDR3 protein. The sample records nearly 600,000 distinct CDR3 sequences, 13% to 15% being singletons. Sequencing input: blood. These receptors were obtained from a woman aged 18-30 years with Graves' ophthalmopathy.

This clonotype was counted at least ten times. This sequence joins TRBV2 and TRBJ2-3; possible D gene TRBD2, 6 bases. The CDR3 has 16 amino acids. In germline, CDR1 is SNHLY, CDR2 FYNNEI. Trimming removed 4 bases at V and 3 bases at J, with 17 bases between. The CDR3 reads CASSAAGRKPTDTQYF. CDR3 sequence (DNA): TGTGCCAGCAGTGCGGCAGGGAGGAAACCGACAGATACGCAGTATTTT.

This clonotype was seen a few times. The V gene is TRBV19, the J gene TRBJ2-1; D uncertain. The CDR3 sequence is 15 residues long. Germline V CDR1 and CDR2: LNHDA, SQIVND (reference sequence). The V and J ends lost 5 bases and 8 bases respectively, with 19 bases between them. The DNA of the CDR3 is TGTGCCAGTAGTGCCTCCTTGGCCCTCGGAGATGAGCAGTTCTTC. Its protein product is CASSASLALGDEQFF. The whole variable domain, filled in from reference TRBV19 and TRBJ2-1, reads DGGITQSPKYLFRKEGQNVTLSCEQNLNHDAMYWYRQDPGQGLRLIYYSQIVNDFQKGDIAEGYSVSREKKESFPLTVTSAQKNPTAFYLCASSASLALGDEQFFGPGTRLTVL.

This clonotype has only a few counts. CDR3 sequence: CASSFGTGPSGYTF. The CDR3 DNA follows: TGTGCCAGCAGCTTCGGGACAGGACCCTCGGGCTACACCTTC. The rearrangement links TRBV7-9 to TRBJ1-2; the match to TRBD1 covers 8 bases. The CDR3 length is 14 residues. The trim removed 3 bases at V and 8 bases at J, leaving 8 bases unmatched. Germline V gene sequence: CDR1 SEHNR, CDR2 FQNEAQ (reference sequence).

This clonotype was seen a few times. J is TRBJ2-1 and V is TRBV19; 8 bases match TRBD1. Germline loops: CDR1 LNHDA, CDR2 SQIVND (reference sequence). The CDR3 runs to 15 residues. Trimming cost V 1 base and J 7 bases; bases outside gene matches: 6. CDR3: CASSIAPDRENEQFF. CDR3 sequence (DNA): TGTGCCAGTAGTATAGCCCCGGACAGGGAGAATGAGCAGTTCTTC.

This clonotype was recorded many times. J is TRBJ2-7 and V is TRBV3-1; D possibly corresponds to TRBD2 (6 bases). Germline V lookup: CDR1 LGHDT, CDR2 YNNKEL (reference sequence). V was shortened by 0 bases and J by 2 bases, with 20 bases between the two germline ends. CDR3 length: 18 amino acids. The DNA for the CDR3 is TGTGCCAGCAGCCAAGATAGGGGTCGGACTATAATCCCCTACGAGCAGTACTTC. This encodes CASSQDRGRTIIPYEQYF.

This clonotype has a count of ten or more. This chain connects TRBV11-2 to TRBJ1-2; 12 bases match TRBD1. Germline V gives CDR1 SGHAT, CDR2 FQNNGV. Trimming took 6 bases from V and 2 from J; bases not matched to a gene: 13. CDR3 length equals 18 residues. The CDR3 DNA reads as TGTGCCAGCAGTCAGGCGTGGGGACAGGGGGCGCAGAACTATGGCTACACCTTC. It specifies CASSQAWGQGAQNYGYTF.

The chain uses TRBV10-3 and TRBJ2-1; D ambiguous. The germline V and J ends were trimmed by 4 bases and 2 bases, with 12 bases remaining between them. Germline loops: CDR1 ENHRY, CDR2 SYGVKD. The CDR3 runs to 15 residues. The CDR3 DNA sequence: TGTGCCATCAGTGGGGGATTAGCCACCTACAATGAGCAGTTCTTC. Protein: CAISGGLATYNEQFF.

This rearrangement joins TRBV19 to TRBJ1-3; no firm D call. This CDR3 contains 14 residues. The germline V gene encodes CDR1 LNHDA and CDR2 SQIVND (reference sequence). V was shortened by 11 bases and J by 0 bases, with 14 bases between the two germline ends. The CDR3 loop reads CAARPGSSGNTIYF. The CDR3, as DNA: TGTGCCGCCCGTCCCGGAAGCTCTGGAAACACCATATATTTT.

This clonotype was observed at least ten times. The gene calls are TRBV12-3 or TRBV12-4 and TRBJ1-2; D not resolved. The CDR3 length is 12 residues. Trimming left V 4 bases short and J 4 bases short, with 7 bases between. CDR3 residues: CASSSIGYGYTF. The CDR3 DNA reads TGTGCCAGCAGTTCTATTGGCTATGGCTACACCTTC.

The sample holds many counts of this clonotype. The chain uses TRBV7-6 and TRBJ2-3; 8 bases line up with TRBD1. The V and J ends lost 2 bases and 5 bases, in that order; junction bases with no gene match: 6. The germline V gene has CDR1 SGHVS and CDR2 FNYEAQ. The CDR3 length is 15 residues. This CDR3 reads CASSLYARGRDTQYF. The CDR3 nucleotides are TGTGCCAGCAGCTTATATGCCAGGGGGCGAGATACGCAGTATTTT.